Listed below are T cell receptor beta chains from one sample, sequenced in a study of CD8 T cells in Susac syndrome. TCRdb independently ran MiXCR on the immunoSEQ multiplex PCR reads; one entry per CDR3 protein. This table holds approximately 120,000 distinct CDR3 sequences, about 96% found once. The source material was CD4+ T cells from PBMCs. These receptors were obtained from a human donor in good health. The CDR3 runs from the conserved cysteine through the conserved F or W. A D gene is named only where the DNA matches it firmly. The size entry is marked missing in some rows and otherwise reads once, few, many or a size class.

NA TRBJ1-1 NA TRBV20-1 TGCAGTGCTCCGGGACACCAGAACACTGAAGCTTTCTTT CSAPGHQNTEAFF
NA TRBJ2-3 NA TRBV29-1 TGCAGCGTTGACTCGGGGGCCACAGATACGCAGTATTTT CSVDSGATDTQYF
NA TRBJ2-6 once TRBV10-3 TGTGCCATCAGTGAGTCTGGGGGGGCCAACGTCCTGACTTTC CAISESGGANVLTF
NA TRBJ2-6 NA TRBV4-1 TGCGCCAGCAGCCAAGATCTCGGATCTGGGGCCAACGTCCTGACTTTC CASSQDLGSGANVLTF
NA TRBJ2-5 NA TRBV29-1 TGCAGCGTTGCCCCGGACCCCAGAGGGCAGACCCAGTACTTC CSVAPDPRGQTQYF
NA TRBJ2-7 NA TRBV19 TGTGCCAGTAGTCCGGGCAGACAGAACCCCTACGAGCAGTACTTC CASSPGRQNPYEQYF
TRBD2 TRBJ2-4 NA TRBV7-8 TGTGCCAGCAGCTTATCAACTAGCGGGCTAGCCAAAAACATTCAGTACTTC CASSLSTSGLAKNIQYF
TRBD1 TRBJ2-5 NA TRBV30 TGTGCCTGGGACAGGGTTAAAGAGACCCAGTACTTC CAWDRVKETQYF
NA TRBJ2-7 NA TRBV5-4 TGTGCCAGCAGCTTGACTTTTCTATCGGACGCCACGGAGCAGTACTTC CASSLTFLSDATEQYF
NA TRBJ2-5 NA TRBV1 TGCACCAGCAGCCAAGAACCTCCTGGCGGCCCCCAAGAGACCCAGTACTTC CTSSQEPPGGPQETQYF
NA TRBJ2-5 NA TRBV7-3 TGTGCCAGCAGCTTAGAAGGGGGGGTTCTGTACTTC CASSLEGGVLYF
TRBD2 TRBJ2-5 NA TRBV6-6 TGTGCCAGCCAAACGGGCCAGCGGGAGGGTCAAGAGACCCAGTACTTC CASQTGQREGQETQYF
NA TRBJ1-3 NA TRBV14 TGTGCCAGCAGCCGCCCTGGCAACTCTGGAAACACCATATATTTT CASSRPGNSGNTIYF
NA TRBJ2-7 NA TRBV15 TGTGCCACCAGCAGAGAAGGGGGCTCCTACGAGCAGTACTTC CATSREGGSYEQYF
NA TRBJ2-7 NA TRBV12-3/TRBV12-4 TGTGCCAGCAGTTTAGACTCTTTTAGCGGCACGAGCTCCTACGAGCAGTACTTC CASSLDSFSGTSSYEQYF
NA TRBJ2-2 NA TRBV7-3 TGTGCCAGCAGCCTCCTCTTGGCGCCTAACACCGGGGAGCTGTTTTTT CASSLLLAPNTGELFF
NA TRBJ2-5 NA TRBV20-1 TGCAGTGCTAGAGATCCGGGGACCCAAGAGACCCAGTACTTC CSARDPGTQETQYF
TRBD1 TRBJ1-5 NA TRBV29-1 TGCAGCGTTGGCAGGGGGAATCAGCCCCAGCATTTT CSVGRGNQPQHF
TRBD1 TRBJ1-2 once TRBV27 TGTGCCAGCAGTTTATACGGACAGGGCTACAACTATGGCTACACCTTC CASSLYGQGYNYGYTF
TRBD1 TRBJ2-5 NA TRBV3-1 TGTGCCAGCAGCCAAGATCCGGGACAGGGGTCTTTGGAGACCCAGTACTTC CASSQDPGQGSLETQYF
TRBD1 TRBJ2-1 NA TRBV3-1 TGTGCCAGCAGCCCCCCACCAGGGACAGGGAACAATGAGCAGTTCTTC CASSPPPGTGNNEQFF
TRBD1 TRBJ1-6 NA TRBV30 TGTGCCTGGAGCGGCCCGGTACAGGGGAATTCACCCCTCCACTTT CAWSGPVQGNSPLHF
TRBD2 TRBJ2-3 NA TRBV6-5 TGTGCCAGCAGTTATCCTGGACTAGCGGGGGACACAGATACGCAGTATTTT CASSYPGLAGDTDTQYF
NA TRBJ1-1 NA TRBV9 TGTGCCAGCAGCGTAGTGGGGGGCGGCACTGAAGCTTTCTTT CASSVVGGGTEAFF
TRBD1 TRBJ1-2 NA TRBV25-1 TGTGCCAGCAGTGATCCGGGACAGGGAACCTATGGCTACACCTTC CASSDPGQGTYGYTF
NA TRBJ2-1 NA TRBV5-1 TGCGCCAGCAGCTTGTTAGGAAATGAGCAGTTCTTC CASSLLGNEQFF
NA TRBJ1-1 NA TRBV30 TGTGCCTGGAGCCGACAGGAGAACACTGAAGCTTTCTTT CAWSRQENTEAFF
NA TRBJ2-5 NA TRBV7-9 TGTGCCAGCAGCTTAGCGGGACACCAAGAGACCCAGTACTTC CASSLAGHQETQYF
TRBD2 TRBJ2-5 NA TRBV20-1 TGCAGTGCTAGAGTTGTAGCGGGAGGGGGCCCAGAGACCCAGTACTTC CSARVVAGGGPETQYF
TRBD1 TRBJ2-5 NA TRBV6-2/TRBV6-3 TGTGCCAGCAGCCCGGGACAGGGGGTCTACCAAGAGACCCAGTACTTC CASSPGQGVYQETQYF
NA TRBJ2-1 once TRBV7-7 TGTGCTAGCAGCTTAATGGGGGTTAGTGAGCAGTTCTTC CASSLMGVSEQFF
TRBD1 TRBJ2-5 NA TRBV7-2 TGTGCCAGCAGCTTAGGTGTTCCCGGGACAGGGACCCTTCGGTACTTC CASSLGVPGTGTLRYF
NA TRBJ1-1 NA TRBV12-3/TRBV12-4 TGTGCCAGCAGTTTACTTCAGGGACCAGCTTTCTTT CASSLLQGPAFF
NA TRBJ2-7 NA TRBV6-6 TGTGCCAGCACCACAGCGGACTCCTACGAGCAGTACTTC CASTTADSYEQYF
NA TRBJ2-5 NA TRBV5-4 TGTGCCAGCAGCTCCGGGACAATCAGGGAGACCCAGTACTTC CASSSGTIRETQYF
NA TRBJ2-3 NA TRBV7-9 TGTGCCAGCAGCTTAGGTGGCGGGTACGCAGATACGCAGTATTTT CASSLGGGYADTQYF
NA TRBJ1-2 NA TRBV20-1 TGCAGTGCTCGCCGGCCACTCTTGGGGTATGGCTACACCTTC CSARRPLLGYGYTF
TRBD1 TRBJ2-5 NA TRBV20-1 TGCAGTGCTAGAGATCTCTGGACAGGGGTAGAGACCCAGTACTTC CSARDLWTGVETQYF
NA TRBJ2-3 NA TRBV28 TGTGCCAGCAGTTTAGGCAGGGGTGGGAGGATGGAAGCGCAGTATTTT CASSLGRGGRMEAQYF
TRBD1 TRBJ2-5 NA TRBV7-2 TGTGCCAGCAGCACAACAGGGGGCGGTAGAGAGACCCAGTACTTC CASSTTGGGRETQYF
TRBD2 TRBJ2-4 NA TRBV6-5 TGTGCCACCTGTAGACTAGCGGGGGTCCCAAACATTCAGTACTTC CATCRLAGVPNIQYF
NA TRBJ2-5 once TRBV13 TGTGCCAGCAGCTTAGGTGGGAGAACGGTGACCCAGTACTTC CASSLGGRTVTQYF
NA TRBJ2-7 NA TRBV6-2/TRBV6-3 TGTGCCAGCAGTAGTGCTTACGAGCAGTACTTC CASSSAYEQYF
NA TRBJ1-3 NA TRBV7-2 TGTGCCAGCAGCGCCGGGGGTGCTGGAAACACCATATATTTT CASSAGGAGNTIYF
TRBD2 TRBJ2-3 NA TRBV4-1 TGCGCCAGCAGCCAAGATGATGGGCTAGCGGGGGGGCTTGCTGATACGCAGTATTTT CASSQDDGLAGGLADTQYF
TRBD1 TRBJ1-5 NA TRBV9 TGTGCCAGCAGCGTGACAGGGGCCAATCAGCCCCAGCATTTT CASSVTGANQPQHF